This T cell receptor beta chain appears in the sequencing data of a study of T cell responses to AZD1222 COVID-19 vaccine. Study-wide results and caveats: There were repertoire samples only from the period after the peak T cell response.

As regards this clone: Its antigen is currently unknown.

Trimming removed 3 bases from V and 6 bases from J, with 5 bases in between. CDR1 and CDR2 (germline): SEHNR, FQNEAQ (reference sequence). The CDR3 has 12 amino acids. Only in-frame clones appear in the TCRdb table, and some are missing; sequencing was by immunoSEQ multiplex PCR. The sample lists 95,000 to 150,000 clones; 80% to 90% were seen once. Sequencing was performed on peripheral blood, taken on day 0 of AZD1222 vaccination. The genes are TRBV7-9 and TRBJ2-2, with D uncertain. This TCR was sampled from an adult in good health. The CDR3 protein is CASSFGAGELFF. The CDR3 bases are TGTGCCAGCAGCTTCGGAGCCGGGGAGCTGTTTTTT.